These T cell receptor beta chains were read from a single sample in a study of cytomegalovirus exposure and HLA in healthy donors. The assay was immunoSEQ multiplex PCR, and TCRdb's table has in-frame clones only and misses some. The sample includes around 94,000 clones, roughly 80% of them seen just once. Source material: PBMCs. These receptors were taken from a human donor in good health. Both conserved end residues are part of each CDR3. Each record gives: V gene, D gene, J gene, clone size, CDR3 DNA, CDR3 protein. A D gene is named only where the DNA matches it firmly. Clone size is stated in some rows and not others, as once, few, many or a class when expanded.

TRBV7-6	TRBD1	TRBJ2-7	-	TGTGCCAGCAGCGCCCGGACAGGGGGCAAATACGAGCAGTACTTC	CASSARTGGKYEQYF
TRBV5-1	-	TRBJ1-1	-	TGCGCCAGCAGCCCGGTGGGGTTTGAATCCCGGGGGGCTTTCTTT	CASSPVGFESRGAFF
TRBV27	-	TRBJ1-2	-	TGTGCCAGCAGTTATGGGCCCCTCTATGGCTACACCTTC	CASSYGPLYGYTF
TRBV6-1	-	TRBJ2-7	-	TGTGCCAGCAGTGAAGCGAGCAACTCCTACGAGCAGTACTTC	CASSEASNSYEQYF
TRBV5-1	-	TRBJ2-5	-	TGCGCCAGCAGCTTTGGGCCCTCCCAAGAGACCCAGTACTTC	CASSFGPSQETQYF
TRBV4-1	-	TRBJ1-2	-	TGCGCCAGCAGCCAGGCGGCCAGGGGACGTCGTGGCTACACCTTC	CASSQAARGRRGYTF
TRBV4-3	-	TRBJ2-7	-	TGCGCCAGCAGCCAAGGGCAGGGGTCAAGAGACGAGCAGTACTTC	CASSQGQGSRDEQYF
TRBV10-3	TRBD2	TRBJ2-5	-	TGTGCCATCAGTGAGTCGGGGGGGGAGACCCAGTACTTC	CAISESGGETQYF
TRBV6-5	-	TRBJ1-2	-	TGTGCCAGCAGTTATAAGGGGGTTGGCTATGGCTACACCTTC	CASSYKGVGYGYTF
TRBV4-1	-	TRBJ2-1	few	TGCGCCAGCAGCCAAGATCACCCTAGCGTTGAGCAGTTCTTC	CASSQDHPSVEQFF
TRBV23-1	-	TRBJ1-6	-	TGCGCCAGACTTCTGGTCTCCTATAATTCACCCCTCCACTTT	CARLLVSYNSPLHF
TRBV27	-	TRBJ1-1	few	TGTGCCAGCAGTTTATCGACTTACACTGAAGCTTTCTTT	CASSLSTYTEAFF
TRBV5-1	TRBD1	TRBJ1-4	-	TGCGCCAGCAGCAACGGACAGGGGGGCGAAAAACTGTTTTTT	CASSNGQGGEKLFF
TRBV9	TRBD1	TRBJ1-2	-	TGTGCCAGCAGCGTGGGACAGGCAGCCTATGGCTACACCTTC	CASSVGQAAYGYTF
TRBV6-5	-	TRBJ2-5	-	TGTGCCAGCAGTTCCCCTCGCGGAGGGCGGGAGACCCAGTACTTC	CASSSPRGGRETQYF
TRBV19	-	TRBJ2-7	-	TGTGCCAGTAGTATGGGCACAGACCCGAATCACTACGAGCAGTACTTC	CASSMGTDPNHYEQYF
TRBV2	TRBD2	TRBJ2-5	-	TGTGCCAGCAGAGGCCTAGCGGGGACGGAGACCCAGTACTTC	CASRGLAGTETQYF
TRBV19	TRBD1	TRBJ1-1	-	TGTGCCAGTCGAACCACAGGGGGAAGAGGAACTGAAGCTTTCTTT	CASRTTGGRGTEAFF
TRBV7-8	-	TRBJ2-7	-	TGTGCCAGCAGCTTCCGGGAGTCCTACGAGCAGTACTTC	CASSFRESYEQYF
TRBV10-3	-	TRBJ1-1	-	TGTGCCACCCTGCGCGAGGTGAACACTGAAGCTTTCTTT	CATLREVNTEAFF
TRBV18	-	TRBJ2-1	-	TGTGCCAGCTCACCAAAGAGTCAGAGGTACAATGAGCAGTTCTTC	CASSPKSQRYNEQFF
TRBV5-1	TRBD2	TRBJ2-1	-	TGCGCCAGCAGCTTCGCGGGAGATGTCTACAATGAGCAGTTCTTC	CASSFAGDVYNEQFF
TRBV11-3	-	TRBJ2-1	-	TGTGCCAGCAGCTTAGGATCGCAGATCAATGAGCAGTTCTTC	CASSLGSQINEQFF
TRBV5-1	-	TRBJ2-1	-	TGCGCCAGCAGCTACTCGGGGGAGCAGTTCTTC	CASSYSGEQFF
TRBV7-2	-	TRBJ1-1	-	TGTGCCAGCACCCTAAGATTGACAGGGAACACTGAAGCTTTCTTT	CASTLRLTGNTEAFF
TRBV7-3	TRBD1	TRBJ2-2	-	TGTGCCAGCAGCTTAGGGACAGGGGACACCGGGGAGCTGTTTTTT	CASSLGTGDTGELFF
TRBV11-2	-	TRBJ1-1	-	TGTGCCAGCAGCTTAGATCAAGGAGGGGCGGGGGGCACTGAAGCTTTCTTT	CASSLDQGGAGGTEAFF
TRBV7-6	-	TRBJ2-7	once	TGTGCCAGCAGCTTAGTTAAGGGGCCATCCTACGAGCAGTACTTC	CASSLVKGPSYEQYF
TRBV21-1	-	TRBJ2-2	-	TGTGCCAGCAGCAAATGCCGGGAACTCGGGGAGCTGTTTTTT	CASSKCRELGELFF
TRBV5-5	-	TRBJ1-6	-	TGTGCCAGCAGCTCCCGGGAGGGGGCCTATAATTCACCCCTCCACTTT	CASSSREGAYNSPLHF
TRBV6-5	-	TRBJ1-3	-	TGTGCCAGCAGCGCGAGGTTCTCAGGAAACACCATATATTTT	CASSARFSGNTIYF
TRBV7-2	TRBD1	TRBJ1-2	-	TGTGCCAGCAGCTTGGGACAGGGCGCCTATGGCTACACCTTC	CASSLGQGAYGYTF
TRBV9	TRBD1	TRBJ1-1	-	TGTGCCAGCAGTCCAGGACAGGGGGCCCTATCGAACACTGAAGCTTTCTTT	CASSPGQGALSNTEAFF
TRBV6-1	TRBD2	TRBJ2-3	-	TGTGCCAGCAGTGAGGGACTAGCGATTACAGATACGCAGTATTTT	CASSEGLAITDTQYF
TRBV7-8	TRBD2	TRBJ2-3	-	TGTGCCAGCAGCCCCGACGGGAGGAGCACAGATACGCAGTATTTT	CASSPDGRSTDTQYF
TRBV6-1	-	TRBJ2-1	few	TGTGCCAGCAGTGAATCCGGCGGGGCCTACAATGAGCAGTTCTTC	CASSESGGAYNEQFF
TRBV10-2	-	TRBJ1-6	-	TGCGCCAGCTGGGCCCAGGGACTAAATTCACCCCTCCACTTT	CASWAQGLNSPLHF
TRBV14	-	TRBJ2-3	-	TGTGCCAGCAGCCAAGATTTGGGGGCCACAGATACGCAGTATTTT	CASSQDLGATDTQYF
TRBV4-3	-	TRBJ2-5	-	TGCGCCAGCAGCCAAGAACGGTTCGAGACCCAGTACTTC	CASSQERFETQYF
TRBV6-1	-	TRBJ1-5	-	TGTGCCAGCAGTGAAGTTTATAGCAATCAGCCCCAGCATTTT	CASSEVYSNQPQHF
TRBV5-4	-	TRBJ1-1	-	TGTGCCAGCAGCTTAGGGTTGGGGCCGGTTGGGAACACTGAAGCTTTCTTT	CASSLGLGPVGNTEAFF
TRBV6-5	TRBD1	TRBJ2-6	-	TGTGCCAGCAGTTACGGACAGGGGGCTGGGGCCAACGTCCTGACTTTC	CASSYGQGAGANVLTF
TRBV18	TRBD1	TRBJ2-2	-	TGTGCCAGCTCTCTTAGGACAGGGGCGAACACCGGGGAGCTGTTTTTT	CASSLRTGANTGELFF
TRBV21-1	-	TRBJ1-2	-	TGTGCCTTTTGGGACACCCCCCCCATAGGCTATGGCTACACCTTC	CAFWDTPPIGYGYTF
TRBV7-3	-	TRBJ1-2	-	TGTGCCAGCAGCGGGCGCGTGGGAGAGGGCTACACCTTC	CASSGRVGEGYTF
TRBV23-1	-	TRBJ1-1	-	TGCGCCCAATACCGGAGGGGAGCAAACACTGAAGCTTTCTTT	CAQYRRGANTEAFF
TRBV2	TRBD1	TRBJ2-7	-	TGTGCCAGCCTCCGGGACAGGGGCGAGGAGCAGTACTTC	CASLRDRGEEQYF
TRBV9	-	TRBJ2-5	-	TGTGCCAGCAGCGTAGGGGGGGAGGAGACCCAGTACTTC	CASSVGGEETQYF